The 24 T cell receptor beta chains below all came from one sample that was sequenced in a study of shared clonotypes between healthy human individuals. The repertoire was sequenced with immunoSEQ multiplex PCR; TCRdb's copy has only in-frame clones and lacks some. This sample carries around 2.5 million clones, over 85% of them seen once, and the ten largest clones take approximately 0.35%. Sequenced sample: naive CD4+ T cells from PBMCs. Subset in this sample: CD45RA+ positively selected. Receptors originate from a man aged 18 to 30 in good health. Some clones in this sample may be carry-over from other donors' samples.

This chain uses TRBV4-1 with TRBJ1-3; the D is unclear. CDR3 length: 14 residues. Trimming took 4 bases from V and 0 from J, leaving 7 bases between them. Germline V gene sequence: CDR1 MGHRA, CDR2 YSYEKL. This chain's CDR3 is CASSRAVSGNTIYF. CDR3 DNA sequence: TGCGCCAGCAGCCGAGCAGTCTCTGGAAACACCATATATTTT.

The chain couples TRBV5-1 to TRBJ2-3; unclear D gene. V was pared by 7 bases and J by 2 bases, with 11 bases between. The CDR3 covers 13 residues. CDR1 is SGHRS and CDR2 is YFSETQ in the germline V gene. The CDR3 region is CASVEPSTDTQYF. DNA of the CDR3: TGCGCCAGCGTCGAGCCTTCCACAGATACGCAGTATTTT.

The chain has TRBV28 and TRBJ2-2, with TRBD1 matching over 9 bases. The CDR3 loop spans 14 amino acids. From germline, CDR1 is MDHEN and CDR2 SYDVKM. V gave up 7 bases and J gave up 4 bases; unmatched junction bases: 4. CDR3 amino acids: CASTSTGGTGELFF. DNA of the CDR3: TGTGCCAGCACATCGACAGGGGGCACCGGGGAGCTGTTTTTT.

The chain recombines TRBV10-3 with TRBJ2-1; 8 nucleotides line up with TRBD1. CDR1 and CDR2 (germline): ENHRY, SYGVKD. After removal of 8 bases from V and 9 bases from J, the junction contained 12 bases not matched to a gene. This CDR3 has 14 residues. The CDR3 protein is CAIGQGSIGGEQFF. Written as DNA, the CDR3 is TGTGCCATCGGACAGGGTAGCATCGGGGGTGAGCAGTTCTTC.

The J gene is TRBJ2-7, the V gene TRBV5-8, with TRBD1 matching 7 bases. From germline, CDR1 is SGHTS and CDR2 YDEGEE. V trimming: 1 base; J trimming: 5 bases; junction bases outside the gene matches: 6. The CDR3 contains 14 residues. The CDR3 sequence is CASSLIQGYDEQYF. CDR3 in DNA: TGTGCCAGCAGCTTGATACAGGGGTACGACGAGCAGTACTTC. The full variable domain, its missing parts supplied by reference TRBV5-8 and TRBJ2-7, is EAGVTQSPTHLIKTRGQQATLRCSPISGHTSVYWYQQALGLGLQFLLWYDEGEERNRGNFPPRFSGRQFPNYSSELNVNALELEDSALYLCASSLIQGYDEQYFGPGTRLTVT.

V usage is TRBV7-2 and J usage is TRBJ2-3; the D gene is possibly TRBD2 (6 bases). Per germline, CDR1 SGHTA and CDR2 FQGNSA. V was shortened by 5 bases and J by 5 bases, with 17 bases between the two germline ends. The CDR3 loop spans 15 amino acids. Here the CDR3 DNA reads TGTGCCAGCAGCCAAATGGACTACACTAGAGATACGCAGTATTTT. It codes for CASSQMDYTRDTQYF. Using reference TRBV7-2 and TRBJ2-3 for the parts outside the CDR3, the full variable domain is GAGVSQSPSNKVTEKGKDVELRCDPISGHTALYWYRQSLGQGLEFLIYFQGNSAPDKSGLPSDRFSAERTGGSVSTLTIQRTQQEDSAVYLCASSQMDYTRDTQYFGPGTRLTVL.

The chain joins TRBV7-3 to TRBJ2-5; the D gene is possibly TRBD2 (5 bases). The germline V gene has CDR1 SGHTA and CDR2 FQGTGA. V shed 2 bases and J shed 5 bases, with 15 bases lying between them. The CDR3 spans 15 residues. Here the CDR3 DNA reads TGTGCCAGCAGCTTATCTGGGAGTGTAGGGGAGACCCAGTACTTC. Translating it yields CASSLSGSVGETQYF.

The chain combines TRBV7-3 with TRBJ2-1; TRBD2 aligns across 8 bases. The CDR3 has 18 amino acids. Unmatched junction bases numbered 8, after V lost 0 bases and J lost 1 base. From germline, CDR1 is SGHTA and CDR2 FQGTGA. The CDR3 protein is CASSLTWVSGISYNEQFF. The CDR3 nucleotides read TGTGCCAGCAGCTTAACCTGGGTTAGCGGGATTTCCTACAATGAGCAGTTCTTC.

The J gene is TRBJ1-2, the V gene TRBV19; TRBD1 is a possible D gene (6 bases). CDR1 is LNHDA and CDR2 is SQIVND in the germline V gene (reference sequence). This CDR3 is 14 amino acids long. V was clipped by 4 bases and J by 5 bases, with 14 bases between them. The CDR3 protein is CASSNTGIFYGYTF. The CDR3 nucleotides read TGTGCCAGTAGTAATACAGGGATCTTTTATGGCTACACCTTC.

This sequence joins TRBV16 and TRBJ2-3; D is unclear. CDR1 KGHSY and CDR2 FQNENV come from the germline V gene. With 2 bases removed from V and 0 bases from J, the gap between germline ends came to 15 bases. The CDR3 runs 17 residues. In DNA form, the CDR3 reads TGTGCCAGCAGCCAAGGTTTACAGCGATCTAGCACAGATACGCAGTATTTT. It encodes CASSQGLQRSSTDTQYF.

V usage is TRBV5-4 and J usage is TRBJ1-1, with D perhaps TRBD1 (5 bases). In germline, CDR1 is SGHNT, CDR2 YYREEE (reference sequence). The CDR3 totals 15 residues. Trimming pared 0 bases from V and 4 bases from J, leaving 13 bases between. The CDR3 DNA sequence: TGTGCCAGCAGCTTGGTAGGTGTGCAGGGCACTGAAGCTTTCTTT. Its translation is CASSLVGVQGTEAFF.

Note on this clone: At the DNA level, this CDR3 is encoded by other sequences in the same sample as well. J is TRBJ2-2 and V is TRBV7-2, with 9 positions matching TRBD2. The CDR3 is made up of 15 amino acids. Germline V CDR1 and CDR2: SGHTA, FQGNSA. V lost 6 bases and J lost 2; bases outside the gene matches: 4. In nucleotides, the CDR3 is TGTGCCAGCAGAGTAGCGGGAGCCAACACCGGGGAGCTGTTTTTT. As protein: CASRVAGANTGELFF.

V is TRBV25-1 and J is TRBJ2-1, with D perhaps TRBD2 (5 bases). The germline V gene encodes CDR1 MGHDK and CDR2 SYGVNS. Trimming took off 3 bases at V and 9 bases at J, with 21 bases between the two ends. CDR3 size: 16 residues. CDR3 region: CASSDWASTRKGEQFF. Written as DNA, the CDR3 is TGTGCCAGCAGTGATTGGGCGTCTACTAGGAAGGGTGAGCAGTTCTTC.

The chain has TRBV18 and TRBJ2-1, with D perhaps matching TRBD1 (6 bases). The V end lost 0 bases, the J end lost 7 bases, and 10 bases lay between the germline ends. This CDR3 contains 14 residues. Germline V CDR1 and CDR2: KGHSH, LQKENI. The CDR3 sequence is CASSPPTGMNEQFF. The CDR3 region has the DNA TGTGCCAGCTCACCACCTACAGGGATGAATGAGCAGTTCTTC.

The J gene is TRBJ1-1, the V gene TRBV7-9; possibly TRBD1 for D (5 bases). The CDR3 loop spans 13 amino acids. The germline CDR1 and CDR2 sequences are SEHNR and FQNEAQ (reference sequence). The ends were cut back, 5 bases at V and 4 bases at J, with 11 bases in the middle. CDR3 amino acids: CASSQGRVTEAFF. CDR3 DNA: TGTGCCAGCAGCCAGGGAAGGGTCACTGAAGCTTTCTTT.

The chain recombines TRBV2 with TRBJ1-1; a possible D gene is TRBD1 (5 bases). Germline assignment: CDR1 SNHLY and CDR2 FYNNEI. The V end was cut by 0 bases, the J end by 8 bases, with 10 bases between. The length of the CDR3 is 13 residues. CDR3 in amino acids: CASSEARTIEAFF. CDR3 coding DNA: TGTGCCAGCAGTGAAGCGAGGACAATCGAAGCTTTCTTT.

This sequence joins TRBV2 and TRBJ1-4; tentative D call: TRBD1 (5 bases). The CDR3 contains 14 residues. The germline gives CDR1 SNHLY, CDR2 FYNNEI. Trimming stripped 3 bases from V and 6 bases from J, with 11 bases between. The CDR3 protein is CASSDRSGDEKLFF. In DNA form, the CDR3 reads TGTGCCAGCAGTGATAGGTCGGGGGATGAAAAACTGTTTTTT.

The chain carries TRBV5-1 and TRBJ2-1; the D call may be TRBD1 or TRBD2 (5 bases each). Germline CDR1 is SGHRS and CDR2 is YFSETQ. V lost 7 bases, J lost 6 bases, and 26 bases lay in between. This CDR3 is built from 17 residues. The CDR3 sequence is CASGPTEGLSRGNEQFF. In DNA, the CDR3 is TGCGCCAGCGGGCCGACAGAGGGCCTTTCCCGTGGCAATGAGCAGTTCTTC.

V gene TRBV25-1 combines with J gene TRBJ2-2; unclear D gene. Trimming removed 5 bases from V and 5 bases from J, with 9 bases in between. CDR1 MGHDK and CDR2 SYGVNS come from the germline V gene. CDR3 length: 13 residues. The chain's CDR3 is CASSIRITGELFF. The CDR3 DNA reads TGTGCCAGCAGTATCCGGATTACCGGGGAGCTGTTTTTT.

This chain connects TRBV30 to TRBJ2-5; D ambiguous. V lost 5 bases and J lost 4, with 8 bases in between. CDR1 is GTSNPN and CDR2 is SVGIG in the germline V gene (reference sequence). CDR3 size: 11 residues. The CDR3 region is CAWGPGETQYF. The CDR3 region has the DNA TGTGCCTGGGGTCCGGGAGAGACCCAGTACTTC. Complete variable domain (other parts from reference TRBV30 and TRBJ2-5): SQTIHQWPATLVQPVGSPLSLECTVEGTSNPNLYWYRQAAGRGLQLLFYSVGIGQISSEVPQNLSASRPQDRQFILSSKKLLLSDSGFYLCAWGPGETQYFGPGTRLLVL.

The CDR3: CASRGLAGLTYEQYF. In DNA form, the CDR3 reads TGTGCCAGCAGGGGACTAGCGGGACTAACCTACGAGCAGTACTTC. The J gene is TRBJ2-7, the V gene TRBV6-5; TRBD2 matches at 13 bases. Germline V gene lookup returns CDR1 MNHEY and CDR2 SVGAGI. V dropped 6 bases and J dropped 2; count of bases not matched to a gene: 4. CDR3 length: 15 amino acids.

The CDR3 DNA is TGTGCCAGCAGCTTAGGAAAAGGGGCGTGGAATTCACCCCTCCACTTT. Protein: CASSLGKGAWNSPLHF. The rearrangement joins TRBV7-9 to TRBJ1-6; D might be TRBD1 (5 bases). Trimming shortened V by 1 base and J by 7 bases, and 14 bases separated the two germline ends. This CDR3 region has 16 residues. CDR1 is SEHNR and CDR2 is FQNEAQ in the germline V gene (reference sequence).

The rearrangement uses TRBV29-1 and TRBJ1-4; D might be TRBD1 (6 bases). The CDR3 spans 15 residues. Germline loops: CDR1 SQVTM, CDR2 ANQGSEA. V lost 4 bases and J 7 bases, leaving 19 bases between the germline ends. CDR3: CSVAESWGAGEKLFF. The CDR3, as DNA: TGCAGCGTTGCCGAGTCATGGGGGGCCGGTGAAAAACTGTTTTTT.

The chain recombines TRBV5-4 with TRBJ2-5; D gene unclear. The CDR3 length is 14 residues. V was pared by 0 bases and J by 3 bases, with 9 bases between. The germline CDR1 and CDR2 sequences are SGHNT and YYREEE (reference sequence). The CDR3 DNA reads TGTGCCAGCAGCTTGGATGGAGTAAAAGAGACCCAGTACTTC. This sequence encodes CASSLDGVKETQYF.